Listed here are 23 T cell receptor beta chains from one sample, sequenced in a study of blood T cells in healthy people across ages. A sample-barcoded 5' primer and a J-beta primer mix were used in a second PCR of about 7 to 12 cycles. TCRdb itself ran the 5' RACE reads through MiXCR, one entry per CDR3 protein. In the table there are over 600,000 distinct CDR3 sequences, less than 45% of which are singletons. Sequenced sample: blood. These receptors all stem from a man older than 75 in good health.

This sequence joins TRBV27 and TRBJ1-1; D gene ambiguous. The CDR3 has 13 residues. Trimming took off 4 bases at V and 0 bases at J, with 6 bases between the two ends. Germline CDR1 and CDR2: MNHEY and SMNVEV (reference sequence). CDR3 nucleotide sequence: TGTGCCAGCAGTTCCGAACTGAACACTGAAGCTTTCTTT. Its translation: CASSSELNTEAFF.

Notes on this clonotype: Without the conserved terminal phenylalanine or tryptophan, this CDR3 likely stems from a read error. J is TRBJ2-5 and V is TRBV10-3, with D perhaps TRBD1 or TRBD2 (5 bases each). There are 14 residues in the CDR3. The V and J ends lost 6 bases and 3 bases respectively, with 14 bases between them. Germline V gene lookup returns CDR1 ENHRY and CDR2 SYGVKD. The CDR3 reads CAIRAGTTKETQYL. Here the CDR3 DNA reads TGTGCCATCAGAGCCGGGACCACAAAAGAGACCCAGTACTTA.

The DNA of the CDR3 is TGTGCCAGCAGCGTAGAAGGCCCCCACGGCGGTGGCTACACCTTC. Translating gives CASSVEGPHGGGYTF. The rearrangement joins TRBV9 to TRBJ1-2, with D hard to call. V was cut by 0 bases and J by 7 bases, with 16 bases left in between. The CDR3 runs 15 residues. Germline CDR1 is SGDLS and CDR2 is YYNGEE.

This clonotype has a single count. This rearrangement joins TRBV7-6 to TRBJ2-5, with TRBD1 matching 10 bases. V lost 1 base, J lost 11 bases, and 10 bases stayed unmatched. The germline gives CDR1 SGHVS, CDR2 FNYEAQ. The CDR3 covers 15 residues. The CDR3 protein is CASSLGDRGGNEQYF. CDR3 bases: TGTGCCAGCAGCTTAGGGGACAGGGGAGGCAATGAGCAGTACTTC.

V usage is TRBV6-5 and J usage is TRBJ1-6; no reliable D call. Germline CDR1 is MNHEY and CDR2 is SVGAGI. Trimming shortened V by 5 bases and J by 0 bases, and 11 bases separated the two germline ends. This CDR3 contains 16 residues. CDR3 region: CASSTLQSSYNSPLHF. CDR3 nucleotides: TGTGCCAGCAGTACCCTACAGAGCTCCTATAATTCACCCCTCCACTTT.

This clonotype was recorded many times. The chain is built from TRBV6-2 or TRBV6-3 and TRBJ2-1, with D perhaps TRBD2 (6 bases). Germline V CDR1 and CDR2: MNHEY, SVGEGT. The length of the CDR3 is 14 residues. Trimming took off 6 bases at V and 4 bases at J, with 13 bases between the two ends. In DNA form, the CDR3 reads TGTGCCAGCAGATCGCTAGCGAGGTACAATGAGCAGTTCTTC. This translates into CASRSLARYNEQFF.

The table lists this clonotype with a few counts. This chain links TRBV3-1 with TRBJ1-2, with 8 bases fitting TRBD1. The CDR3 sequence is 13 residues long. Germline-derived CDR1 and CDR2 are LGHDT and YNNKEL (reference sequence). V was pared by 3 bases and J by 7 bases, with 4 bases of the junction left unmatched. Written as DNA, the CDR3 is TGTGCCAGCAGCCAGCAGGGGGCTATTGGCTACACCTTC. This translates into CASSQQGAIGYTF.

The chain combines TRBV9 with TRBJ2-3; D call uncertain. Trimming removed 7 bases from V and 0 bases from J, with 15 bases in between. The length of the CDR3 is 15 residues. Germline CDR1 is SGDLS and CDR2 is YYNGEE. This CDR3 is CASSPRIPSTDTQYF. For the CDR3, the DNA is TGTGCCAGCTCTCCCCGGATCCCTAGCACAGATACGCAGTATTTT. The entire variable domain, with the rest obtained from reference TRBV9 and TRBJ2-3, is as follows: DSGVTQTPKHLITATGQRVTLRCSPRSGDLSVYWYQQSLDQGLQFLIQYYNGEERAKGNILERFSAQQFPDLHSELNLSSLELGDSALYFCASSPRIPSTDTQYFGPGTRLTVL.

Only one count was recorded for this clonotype. The chain carries TRBV4-3 and TRBJ2-5, with 7 bases that match TRBD2. V shed 0 bases, J shed 2 bases, and the junction held 6 bases outside the gene matches. The CDR3 loop spans 16 amino acids. The germline V gene encodes CDR1 LGHNA and CDR2 YSLEER. CDR3 nucleotides: TGCGCCAGCAGCCAAGAGGGGAGGGCGGAACAAGAGACCCAGTACTTC. Its protein product is CASSQEGRAEQETQYF.

The chain uses TRBV9 and TRBJ2-1, with 7 bases fitting TRBD2. Germline V gene data show CDR1 as SGDLS and CDR2 as YYNGEE. J lost 13 bases, V lost 0 bases, and 10 bases had no gene match. The length of the CDR3 is 14 residues. The CDR3 region is CASSVDTAGLVQFF. In nucleotides, the CDR3 is TGTGCCAGCAGCGTAGATACCGCAGGACTAGTTCAGTTCTTC.

Only a few counts were recorded for this clonotype. This sequence joins TRBV6-5 and TRBJ1-2; D is possibly TRBD1 (5 bases). This CDR3 is 13 amino acids long. V shed 10 bases and J shed 0 bases, with 12 bases lying between them. Germline assignment: CDR1 MNHEY and CDR2 SVGAGI. The CDR3 DNA reads as TGTGCCACCTGGAGGGGTCCTAACTATGGCTACACCTTC. Protein sequence: CATWRGPNYGYTF.

This clonotype was counted between two and nine times. The chain uses TRBV20-1 and TRBJ2-1; 13 bases align to TRBD2. The CDR3 has 15 amino acids. The trim removed 2 bases at V and 9 bases at J, leaving 7 bases unmatched. The germline gives CDR1 DFQATT, CDR2 SNEGSKA (reference sequence). CDR3 in DNA: TGCAGTGCTAGAACTAGCGGGAGGGTGGAAAGTGAGCAGTTCTTC. It encodes CSARTSGRVESEQFF.

The rearrangement uses TRBV7-6 and TRBJ2-7; no reliable D call. CDR3 length: 15 amino acids. Germline lookup yields CDR1 SGHVS and CDR2 FNYEAQ. The germline V and J ends were trimmed by 3 bases and 3 bases, with 15 bases remaining between them. The CDR3 coding sequence is TGTGCCAGCAGCTTCGAACCCTCGGGTCGCTACGAGCAGTACTTC. Translation: CASSFEPSGRYEQYF. Full variable domain (remainder filled in from reference TRBV7-6 and TRBJ2-7): GAGVSQSPRYKVTKRGQDVALRCDPISGHVSLYWYRQALGQGPEFLTYFNYEAQQDKSGLPNDRFSAERPEGSISTLTIQRTEQRDSAMYRCASSFEPSGRYEQYFGPGTRLTVT.

This rearrangement joins TRBV18 to TRBJ2-3; no clear D. CDR3 length equals 13 residues. Trimming cost V 2 bases and J 4 bases, with 7 bases left between them. The germline gives CDR1 KGHSH, CDR2 LQKENI. CDR3 residues: CASSPVESDTQYF. The CDR3 DNA sequence: TGTGCCAGCTCACCAGTGGAATCAGATACGCAGTATTTT.

The chain recombines TRBV20-1 with TRBJ1-6; 8 nucleotides match TRBD1. Germline-derived CDR1 and CDR2 are DFQATT and SNEGSKA (reference sequence). V was clipped by 2 bases and J by 3 bases; unmatched bases: 9. The CDR3 is made up of 17 amino acids. CDR3 sequence: CSARTSQGALYNSPLHF. The CDR3 DNA reads TGCAGTGCTAGAACTTCCCAGGGGGCACTCTATAATTCACCCCTCCACTTT.

J is TRBJ2-3 and V is TRBV4-3, with D perhaps TRBD1 or TRBD2 (5 bases each). V lost 0 bases to trimming and J lost 2 bases, with 15 bases between them. The CDR3 is made up of 17 amino acids. CDR1 is LGHNA and CDR2 is YSLEER in the germline V gene. CDR3 residues: CASSQDPGRSVTDTQYF. The CDR3, as DNA: TGCGCCAGCAGCCAAGATCCGGGACGTAGCGTCACAGATACGCAGTATTTT.

The V call is TRBV20-1, the J call TRBJ2-1; TRBD2 agrees at 8 bases. In germline, CDR1 is DFQATT, CDR2 SNEGSKA (reference sequence). Losses at the gene ends were 4 bases for V and 7 bases for J; bases not matched to a gene: 12. The CDR3 length is 15 residues. The CDR3 DNA reads as TGCAGTGCTAACCCTACTAGCGGCAACCTAAATGAGCAGTTCTTC. Encoded protein: CSANPTSGNLNEQFF.

This clonotype occurred a few times. The chain recombines TRBV20-1 with TRBJ1-2, with 8 bases aligning to TRBD1. V dropped 0 bases and J dropped 7; count of bases not matched to a gene: 10. CDR3 length: 15 residues. Germline CDR1 DFQATT, CDR2 SNEGSKA (reference sequence). The CDR3 sequence is CSARDLGQGSGGYTF. The CDR3 DNA is TGCAGTGCTAGAGATCTCGGACAGGGAAGTGGTGGCTACACCTTC.

Concerning this clonotype: Since a much larger clone is just one base distant, this may be a read error. The chain is built from TRBV3-1 and TRBJ2-1, with no clear D. Looked up from germline, CDR1 is LGHDT and CDR2 is YNNKEL (reference sequence). This CDR3 comprises 12 residues. The V end was cut by 11 bases, the J end by 7 bases, with 15 bases between. The CDR3 spells CACTTLLNEQFF. The CDR3 DNA reads TGTGCCTGCACTACGCTACTTAATGAGCAGTTCTTC.

This chain links TRBV6-5 with TRBJ2-7, with 7 bases identical to TRBD2. The germline gives CDR1 MNHEY, CDR2 SVGAGI. J lost 3 bases, V lost 6 bases, and 8 bases had no gene match. This CDR3 has 14 amino acids. This CDR3 is CASSKSGDHYEQYF. The CDR3 DNA follows: TGTGCCAGCAGCAAAAGCGGGGACCACTACGAGCAGTACTTC.

The sample holds many counts of this clonotype. The chain combines TRBV29-1 with TRBJ2-3; unclear D gene. From germline, CDR1 is SQVTM and CDR2 ANQGSEA. Deletions cut 5 bases from V and 2 bases from J, with 8 bases between. CDR3 length equals 12 residues. The chain's CDR3 is CSVSPNTDTQYF. The CDR3, as DNA: TGCAGCGTTTCTCCGAACACAGATACGCAGTATTTT.

CDR3 sequence: CASSYYAVGLAESSTYNEQFF. CDR3 sequence (DNA): TGTGCCAGCAGCTACTACGCTGTGGGACTAGCGGAGTCCTCAACTTACAATGAGCAGTTCTTC. The V call is TRBV27, the J call TRBJ2-1, with 11 bases identical to TRBD2. This CDR3 region has 21 residues. The J segment lost 4 bases and the V segment lost 6 bases, leaving 23 bases of the junction unmatched. Germline-derived CDR1 and CDR2 are MNHEY and SMNVEV (reference sequence).

This clonotype was picked up a small number of times. The V call is TRBV10-1, the J call TRBJ2-1; TRBD1 matches at 8 bases. With V trimmed by 0 bases and J by 7 bases, 5 bases remained unmatched. Germline V gene lookup returns CDR1 WNHNN and CDR2 SYGVQD (reference sequence). This CDR3 region has 15 residues. The CDR3 DNA reads as TGCGCCAGCAGTGAGTCGCAGGGGGCGTTAAATGAGCAGTTCTTC. Its translation is CASSESQGALNEQFF.